This T cell receptor beta chain was sequenced during a study of human T cells and chemical hapten exposure. Background on the study: Across samples, TCR yields varied, mostly owing to small differences in pooled library volumes.

One entry per CDR3 protein results from TCRdb running MiXCR on the RACE reads. The profile shows 150,000 to 200,000 distinct CDR3 sequences, around 13% of them singletons. Germline-derived CDR1 and CDR2 are MDHEN and SYDVKM. Losses at the gene ends were 6 bases for V and 2 bases for J; bases not matched to a gene: 11. The CDR3 contains 17 residues. The time point is: patch test 1, 2 weeks after DPC sensitization. Treatment indicated: therapeutic diphenylcyclopropenone sensitization with weekly scalp DPC. This TCR came from a woman aged 25 to 39 with alopecia areata. Some clones in this sample may be carry-over from other donors' samples. The chain employs TRBV28 and TRBJ1-5; 9 bases line up with TRBD1. This sample comprised whole blood, obtained in connection with sensitization to the hapten diphenylcyclopropenone (DPC). Written as DNA, the CDR3 is TGTGCCAGCAGCCAAGTGGACAGGGGATATGGCAATCAGCCCCAGCATTTT. It encodes CASSQVDRGYGNQPQHF.